This TCR beta chain derives from a study of blood T cell repertoires in COVID-19. About the research overall: Samples taken during acute and convalescent COVID-19 were collected in the United States, Italy and Spain. From T cells, B-cell-depleted T cells, or PBMCs came the material, which was cDNA or gDNA.

TCRdb's table, derived via immunoSEQ multiplex PCR, lists solely in-frame clones and lacks some. This sample has about 250,000 clones, with 88% found just once. Germline V gene sequence: CDR1 MNHEY, CDR2 SMNVEV (reference sequence). The J segment lost 5 bases and the V segment lost 7 bases, leaving 3 bases of the junction unmatched. The CDR3 covers 14 residues. This clonotype was sampled from a man aged 80 or over with acute or convalescent COVID-19. Input material: peripheral blood. The V call is TRBV27, the J call TRBJ2-1; 12 bases map to TRBD2. The CDR3 region has the DNA TGTGCCAGCAAATGGACTAGCGGGAACAATGAGCAGTTCTTC. Its protein is CASKWTSGNNEQFF.